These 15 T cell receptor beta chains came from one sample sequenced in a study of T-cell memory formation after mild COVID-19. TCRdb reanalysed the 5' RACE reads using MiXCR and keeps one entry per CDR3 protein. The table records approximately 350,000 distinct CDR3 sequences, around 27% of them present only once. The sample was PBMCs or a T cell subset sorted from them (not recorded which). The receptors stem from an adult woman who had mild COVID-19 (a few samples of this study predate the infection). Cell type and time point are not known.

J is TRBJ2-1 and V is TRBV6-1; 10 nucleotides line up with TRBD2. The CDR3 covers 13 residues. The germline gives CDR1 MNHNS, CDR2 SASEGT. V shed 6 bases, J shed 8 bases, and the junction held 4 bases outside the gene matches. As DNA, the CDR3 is TGTGCCAGCAGGGGGACTAGCGTCCATGAGCAGTTCTTC. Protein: CASRGTSVHEQFF.

The DNA for the CDR3 is TGCAGTGCTAGGGGGACAGGGGGCGGACTTAACTATGGCTACACCTTC. As protein: CSARGTGGGLNYGYTF. The chain couples TRBV20-1 to TRBJ1-2; 12 bases map to TRBD1. CDR1 and CDR2 (germline): DFQATT, SNEGSKA (reference sequence). The CDR3 extends over 16 amino acids. V trimming: 3 bases; J trimming: 1 base; junction bases outside the gene matches: 6.

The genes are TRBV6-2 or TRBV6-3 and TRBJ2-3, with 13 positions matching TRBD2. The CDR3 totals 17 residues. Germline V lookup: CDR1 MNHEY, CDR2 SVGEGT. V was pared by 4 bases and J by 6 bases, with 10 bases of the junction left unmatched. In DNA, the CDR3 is TGTGCCAGCAGTTTCTCAAGGACTAGCGGGAGTGGTGATACGCAGTATTTT. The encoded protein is CASSFSRTSGSGDTQYF.

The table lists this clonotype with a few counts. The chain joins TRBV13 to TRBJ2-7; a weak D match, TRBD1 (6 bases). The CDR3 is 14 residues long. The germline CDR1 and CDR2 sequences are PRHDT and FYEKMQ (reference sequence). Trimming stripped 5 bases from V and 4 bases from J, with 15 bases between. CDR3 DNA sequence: TGTGCCAGCAGCATTACAGGGAACCCGTACGAGCAGTACTTC. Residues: CASSITGNPYEQYF.

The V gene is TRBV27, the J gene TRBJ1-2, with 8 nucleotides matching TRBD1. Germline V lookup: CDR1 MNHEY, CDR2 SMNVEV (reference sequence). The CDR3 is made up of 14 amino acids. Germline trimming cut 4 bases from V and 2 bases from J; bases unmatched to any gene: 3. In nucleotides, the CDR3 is TGTGCCAGCAGTTCATACAGGGGGAACTATGGCTACACCTTC. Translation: CASSSYRGNYGYTF.

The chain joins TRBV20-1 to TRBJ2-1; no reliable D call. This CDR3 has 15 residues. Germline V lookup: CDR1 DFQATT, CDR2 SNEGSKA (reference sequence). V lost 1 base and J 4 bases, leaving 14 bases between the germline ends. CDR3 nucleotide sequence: TGCAGTGCTAGAGGGCCCCAAACCTTTTACAATGAGCAGTTCTTC. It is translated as CSARGPQTFYNEQFF.

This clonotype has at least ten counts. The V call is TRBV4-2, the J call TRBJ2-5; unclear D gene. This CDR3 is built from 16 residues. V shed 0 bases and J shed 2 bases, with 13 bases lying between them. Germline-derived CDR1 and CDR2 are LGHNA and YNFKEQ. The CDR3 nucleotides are TGTGCCAGCAGCCAAGATCCGGCACGGCGGCAAGAGACCCAGTACTTC. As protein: CASSQDPARRQETQYF.

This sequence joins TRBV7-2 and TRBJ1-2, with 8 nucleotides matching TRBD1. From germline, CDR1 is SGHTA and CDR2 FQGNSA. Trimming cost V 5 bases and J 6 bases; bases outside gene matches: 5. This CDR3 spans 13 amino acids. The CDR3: CASSRSTGDGYTF. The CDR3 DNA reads TGTGCCAGCAGCCGCTCGACAGGGGATGGCTACACCTTC.

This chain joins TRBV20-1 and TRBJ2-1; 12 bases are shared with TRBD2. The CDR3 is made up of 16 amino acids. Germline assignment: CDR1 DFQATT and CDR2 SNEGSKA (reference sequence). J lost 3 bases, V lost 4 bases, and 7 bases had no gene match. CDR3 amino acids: CSAINPGLAGYNEQFF. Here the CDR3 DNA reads TGCAGTGCTATTAATCCGGGACTAGCGGGCTACAATGAGCAGTTCTTC.

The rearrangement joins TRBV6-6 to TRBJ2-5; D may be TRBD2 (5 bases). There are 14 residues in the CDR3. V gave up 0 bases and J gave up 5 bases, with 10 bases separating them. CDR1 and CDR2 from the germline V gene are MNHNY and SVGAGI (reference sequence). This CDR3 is CASSYSKQRETQYF. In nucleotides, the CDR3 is TGTGCCAGCAGTTACTCGAAACAGCGGGAGACCCAGTACTTC.

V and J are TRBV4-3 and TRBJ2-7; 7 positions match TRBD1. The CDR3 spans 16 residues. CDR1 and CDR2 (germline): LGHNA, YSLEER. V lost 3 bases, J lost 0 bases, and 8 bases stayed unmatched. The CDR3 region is CASSQHSTGSSYEQYF. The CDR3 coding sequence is TGCGCCAGCAGCCAGCATTCGACAGGGAGCTCCTACGAGCAGTACTTC.

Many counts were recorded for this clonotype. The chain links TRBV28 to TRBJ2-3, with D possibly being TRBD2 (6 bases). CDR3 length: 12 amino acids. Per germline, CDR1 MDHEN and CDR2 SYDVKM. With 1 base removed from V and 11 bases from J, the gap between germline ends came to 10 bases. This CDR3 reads CASSLFAGRQYF. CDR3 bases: TGTGCCAGCAGTTTATTCGCGGGGAGGCAGTATTTT.

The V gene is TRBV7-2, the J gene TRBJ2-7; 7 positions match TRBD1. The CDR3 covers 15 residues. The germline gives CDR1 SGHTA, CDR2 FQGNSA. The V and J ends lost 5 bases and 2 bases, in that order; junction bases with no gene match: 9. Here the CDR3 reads CASSAPTGLTYEQYF. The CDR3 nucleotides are TGTGCCAGCAGCGCCCCGACAGGGCTCACCTACGAGCAGTACTTC.

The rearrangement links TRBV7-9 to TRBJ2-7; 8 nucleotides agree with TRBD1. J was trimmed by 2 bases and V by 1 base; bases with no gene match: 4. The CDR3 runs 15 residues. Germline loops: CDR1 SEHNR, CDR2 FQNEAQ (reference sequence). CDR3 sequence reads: CASSLDAGGAYEQYF. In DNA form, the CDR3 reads TGTGCCAGCAGCTTAGACGCAGGGGGCGCCTACGAGCAGTACTTC. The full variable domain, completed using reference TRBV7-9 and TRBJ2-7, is DTGVSQNPRHKITKRGQNVTFRCDPISEHNRLYWYRQTLGQGPEFLTYFQNEAQLEKSRLLSDRFSAERPKGSFSTLEIQRTEQGDSAMYLCASSLDAGGAYEQYFGPGTRLTVT.

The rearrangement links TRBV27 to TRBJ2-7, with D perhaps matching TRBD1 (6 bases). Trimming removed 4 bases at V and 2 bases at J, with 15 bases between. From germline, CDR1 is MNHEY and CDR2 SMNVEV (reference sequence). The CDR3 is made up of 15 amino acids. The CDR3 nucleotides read TGTGCCAGCAGTTCCGGCGACAGGCTCACCTACGAGCAGTACTTC. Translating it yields CASSSGDRLTYEQYF.